This T cell receptor (beta chain) was obtained from a study of neurological immune-mediated disorders. Sample time point: longitudinal time-point 1 (baseline). Synthesis of cDNA was carried out by template-switch 5'RACE. The reaction used 10-nucleotide random UMIs. Every sequencing run produced over 200 million TCR-beta sequences, and the sequences from any one run covered 15-18 subjects. TCRdb re-analysed the 5' RACE reads in MiXCR, keeping a single row per CDR3 protein. The sample has over 55,000 distinct CDR3 sequences; roughly 10% are singletons. The V gene end was trimmed by 1 base and the J gene end by 3 bases; junction bases not matched to a gene: 3. The CDR3 has 14 residues. CDR1 SQVTM and CDR2 ANQGSEA come from the germline V gene. This clonotype appeared a few times.

Input material: PBMCs. The sequence was collected from a man aged 30-40 years in good health. The chain joins TRBV29-1 to TRBJ2-1; 7 nucleotides agree with TRBD2. The CDR3 DNA reads as TGCAGCGTTGAAGGGTGGGAGGGCTACAATGAGCAGTTCTTC. Translation gives CSVEGWEGYNEQFF.